Below, 27 T cell receptor beta chains from the same sample are listed, as sequenced in a study of shared T cell receptors in the human thymus. The table came from immunoSEQ multiplex PCR; TCRdb's copy has only in-frame clones and leaves some out. The sample includes more than 550,000 clones, approximately 83% seen only once; the top ten take about 0.011%. This sample also appeared in a second study, on human thymus T cells.

Sample: thymocytes. All receptors derive from a girl in the first two years of life with a congenital heart defect.

The V gene is TRBV11-2, the J gene TRBJ2-5; TRBD2 is a possible D gene (6 bases). Trimming removed 5 bases at V and 5 bases at J, with 18 bases between. CDR1 is SGHAT, CDR2 FQNNGV, per germline. CDR3 length: 15 amino acids. Written as DNA, the CDR3 is TGTGCCAGCAGCCCTCGGGGATCCGCGGGGGAGACCCAGTACTTC. It codes for CASSPRGSAGETQYF. Full variable domain (missing parts from reference TRBV11-2 and TRBJ2-5): EAGVAQSPRYKIIEKRQSVAFWCNPISGHATLYWYQQILGQGPKLLIQFQNNGVVDDSQLPKDRFSAERLKGVDSTLKIQPAKLEDSAVYLCASSPRGSAGETQYFGPGTRLLVL.

This sequence joins TRBV5-8 and TRBJ2-7, with TRBD1 matching 7 bases. Germline V gene data show CDR1 as SGHTS and CDR2 as YDEGEE. J was trimmed by 7 bases and V by 4 bases; bases with no gene match: 11. This CDR3 spans 14 amino acids. The CDR3 bases are TGTGCCAGCAGCGAAGGACGACAGGGTCAGGAGCAGTACTTC. Translation: CASSEGRQGQEQYF.

The table lists this clone with a count of one. The chain recombines TRBV9 with TRBJ1-1, with 7 bases matching TRBD1. Germline CDR1 SGDLS, CDR2 YYNGEE. After removal of 0 bases from V and 1 base from J, the junction contained 3 bases not matched to a gene. This CDR3 spans 15 amino acids. The CDR3 DNA reads TGTGCCAGCAGCGTAGTCGGGACAGAGAACACTGAAGCTTTCTTT. Its translation is CASSVVGTENTEAFF.

V is TRBV6-5 and J is TRBJ2-7; D remains ambiguous. The CDR3 is made up of 15 amino acids. The V gene lost 5 bases and the J gene lost 2 bases, with 16 bases spanning the gap. Germline CDR1 reads MNHEY; CDR2 reads SVGAGI. The CDR3 sequence: CASSARTLPPYEQYF. The CDR3 region has the DNA TGTGCCAGCAGTGCTAGAACCCTACCACCCTACGAGCAGTACTTC.

The chain recombines TRBV4-1 with TRBJ2-3, with TRBD2 identical over 9 bases. The junction had 10 bases not matched to a gene; V was cut back by 1 base and J by 5 bases. The germline V gene has CDR1 MGHRA and CDR2 YSYEKL. The CDR3 runs 17 residues. CDR3 residues: CASSQGASGALRDTQYF. The CDR3 DNA follows: TGCGCCAGCAGCCAAGGAGCTAGCGGGGCCCTCAGAGATACGCAGTATTTT.

The CDR3 here is CASLDRGWAANVLTF. CDR3 nucleotides: TGTGCCAGCCTGGACAGGGGGTGGGCAGCCAACGTCCTGACTTTC. The chain links TRBV6-1 to TRBJ2-6; 10 bases map to TRBD1. CDR1 is MNHNS, CDR2 SASEGT, per germline. CDR3 length: 15 amino acids. The V and J ends lost 8 bases and 7 bases, in that order; junction bases with no gene match: 8.

The V call is TRBV4-2, the J call TRBJ1-4, with 7 bases identical to TRBD1. This CDR3 region has 17 residues. The V and J ends lost 2 bases and 4 bases, in that order; junction bases with no gene match: 10. Per the germline V gene, CDR1 is LGHNA and CDR2 is YNFKEQ. The CDR3 protein is CASSQLTYRGFNEKLFF. The CDR3 DNA follows: TGTGCCAGCAGCCAACTAACATACAGGGGCTTTAATGAAAAACTGTTTTTT.

The chain joins TRBV28 to TRBJ1-3; D unclear. CDR3 size: 13 residues. V lost 1 base and J lost 9, with 10 bases in between. CDR1 is MDHEN, CDR2 SYDVKM, per germline. In nucleotides, the CDR3 is TGTGCCAGCAGTTTATCGGAGGACCTCACCATATATTTT. The encoded protein is CASSLSEDLTIYF. The variable domain in full, with the rest retrieved from reference TRBV28 and TRBJ1-3, is DVKVTQSSRYLVKRTGEKVFLECVQDMDHENMFWYRQDPGLGLRLIYFSYDVKMKEKGDIPEGYSVSREKKERFSLILESASTNQTSMYLCASSLSEDLTIYFGEGSWLTVV.

The chain links TRBV18 to TRBJ1-1, with unresolved D. Germline V gene sequence: CDR1 KGHSH, CDR2 LQKENI. The CDR3 spans 13 residues. Trimming took 6 bases from V and 2 from J, leaving 10 bases between them. CDR3 DNA: TGTGCCAGCTCCTTGGGCAGAAACACTGAAGCTTTCTTT. Translating it yields CASSLGRNTEAFF.

V gene TRBV5-8 combines with J gene TRBJ1-5, with D possibly TRBD1 on 5 matching bases. From germline, CDR1 is SGHTS and CDR2 YDEGEE. The CDR3 has 17 residues. Trimming cost V 2 bases and J 0 bases, with 15 bases left between them. CDR3 sequence reads: CASSFSWGGYSNQPQHF. The CDR3 DNA is TGTGCCAGCAGCTTTAGTTGGGGCGGCTATAGCAATCAGCCCCAGCATTTT.

The rearrangement joins TRBV4-1 to TRBJ1-1, with TRBD1 identical over 8 bases. The V and J ends lost 4 bases and 3 bases, in that order; junction bases with no gene match: 10. Germline CDR1 MGHRA, CDR2 YSYEKL. The CDR3 has 16 amino acids. CDR3 DNA: TGCGCCAGCAGCCCGAAGCGGCACAGGGGGGACACTGAAGCTTTCTTT. Translated: CASSPKRHRGDTEAFF.

The V and J genes are TRBV28 and TRBJ1-2; D remains ambiguous. The V end lost 6 bases, the J end lost 4 bases, and 18 bases lay between the germline ends. Germline CDR1 reads MDHEN; CDR2 reads SYDVKM. The CDR3 has 15 amino acids. The CDR3 spells CASRTHSDQIYGYTF. CDR3 coding DNA: TGTGCCAGCAGAACCCATTCTGATCAGATCTATGGCTACACCTTC.

This clone was picked up a small number of times. The chain employs TRBV15 and TRBJ2-5; D is undetermined. The CDR3 has 14 residues. V was trimmed by 0 bases and J by 0 bases, leaving 5 bases between them. The germline CDR1 and CDR2 sequences are LNHNV and YYDKDF (reference sequence). DNA of the CDR3: TGTGCCACCAGCAGAGACAGCGACCAAGAGACCCAGTACTTC. Translating it yields CATSRDSDQETQYF.

The chain combines TRBV9 with TRBJ2-7; D is unclear. There are 13 residues in the CDR3. V lost 2 bases and J 7 bases, leaving 13 bases between the germline ends. Germline CDR1 and CDR2: SGDLS and YYNGEE. The CDR3 loop reads CASSVVRGFEQYF. CDR3 in DNA: TGTGCCAGCAGCGTCGTTAGAGGATTTGAGCAGTACTTC. The whole variable domain, filled in from reference TRBV9 and TRBJ2-7, reads DSGVTQTPKHLITATGQRVTLRCSPRSGDLSVYWYQQSLDQGLQFLIQYYNGEERAKGNILERFSAQQFPDLHSELNLSSLELGDSALYFCASSVVRGFEQYFGPGTRLTVT.

Only a few counts were recorded for this clone. This chain joins TRBV29-1 and TRBJ2-7; a weak D match, TRBD2 (5 bases). V lost 6 bases, J lost 5 bases, and 20 bases lay in between. This CDR3 spans 14 amino acids. Germline V lookup: CDR1 SQVTM, CDR2 ANQGSEA. CDR3 DNA: TGCAGCGTCCCGAGGGAGCAGGATTGTAACGAGCAGTACTTC. It specifies CSVPREQDCNEQYF.

The V and J genes are TRBV2 and TRBJ2-2, with D perhaps TRBD1 (5 bases). This CDR3 region has 14 residues. Trimming took off 8 bases at V and 7 bases at J, with 17 bases between the two ends. Looked up from germline, CDR1 is SNHLY and CDR2 is FYNNEI. The CDR3 DNA reads as TGTGCCAGCGGCCCAGACAGTGGGATCGGGGAGCTGTTTTTT. Its translation: CASGPDSGIGELFF.

The rearrangement joins TRBV4-1 to TRBJ1-2; the match to TRBD1 covers 9 bases. V lost 0 bases, J lost 4 bases, and 3 bases stayed unmatched. The CDR3 sequence is 15 residues long. Germline CDR1 and CDR2: MGHRA and YSYEKL. The CDR3 DNA sequence: TGCGCCAGCAGCCAAGATCCGGACAGGGGCTATGGCTACACCTTC. Translation gives CASSQDPDRGYGYTF.

The rearrangement links TRBV10-3 to TRBJ2-1; TRBD1 is a possible D gene (5 bases). The ends were cut back, 7 bases at V and 9 bases at J, with 19 bases in the middle. Germline CDR1 ENHRY, CDR2 SYGVKD. The CDR3 is 14 residues long. The CDR3 DNA sequence: TGTGCCATCAAAAACGCGGCAGGGTCCGGTGAGCAGTTCTTC. Its translation is CAIKNAAGSGEQFF.

This clone has just one count. The rearrangement uses TRBV10-3 and TRBJ1-3, with 7 bases matching TRBD1. CDR3 size: 14 residues. V dropped 10 bases and J dropped 0; count of bases not matched to a gene: 6. Germline V gives CDR1 ENHRY, CDR2 SYGVKD. The CDR3 DNA reads as TGTGCCAGCCACAGGGGTAGCTCTGGAAACACCATATATTTT. Its translation is CASHRGSSGNTIYF.

J is TRBJ1-3 and V is TRBV7-6, with D possibly being TRBD1 (5 bases). The germline CDR1 and CDR2 sequences are SGHVS and FNYEAQ. The CDR3 totals 19 residues. V was shortened by 0 bases and J by 8 bases, with 26 bases between the two germline ends. The CDR3 nucleotides read TGTGCCAGCAGCTTAGCCGCCCGGGGGGTCAGCCCGAGCGGGCACACCATATATTTT. This encodes CASSLAARGVSPSGHTIYF.

The rearrangement joins TRBV5-4 to TRBJ1-1; D remains ambiguous. Looked up from germline, CDR1 is SGHNT and CDR2 is YYREEE (reference sequence). Trimming stripped 2 bases from V and 6 bases from J, with 5 bases between. The CDR3 runs to 11 residues. The CDR3 sequence: CASSFGPEAFF. CDR3 bases: TGTGCCAGCAGCTTCGGTCCTGAAGCTTTCTTT.

This chain joins TRBV28 and TRBJ2-5, with 7 bases aligning to TRBD2. Germline lookup yields CDR1 MDHEN and CDR2 SYDVKM. The CDR3 covers 18 residues. V shed 5 bases, J shed 4 bases, and the junction held 19 bases outside the gene matches. The CDR3 loop reads CASSPPQTPGPGGETQYF. The CDR3 nucleotides read TGTGCCAGCAGTCCTCCTCAAACCCCGGGACCGGGGGGAGAGACCCAGTACTTC.

The chain has TRBV28 and TRBJ1-4, with no clear D. Germline V CDR1 and CDR2: MDHEN, SYDVKM. The CDR3 covers 15 residues. Trimming took off 2 bases at V and 1 base at J, with 8 bases between the two ends. CDR3 region: CASSLTGRTNEKLFF. The CDR3 DNA sequence: TGTGCCAGCAGTTTAACTGGGCGAACTAATGAAAAACTGTTTTTT. Using reference TRBV28 and TRBJ1-4 for the parts outside the CDR3, the full variable domain is DVKVTQSSRYLVKRTGEKVFLECVQDMDHENMFWYRQDPGLGLRLIYFSYDVKMKEKGDIPEGYSVSREKKERFSLILESASTNQTSMYLCASSLTGRTNEKLFFGSGTQLSVL.

This chain uses TRBV29-1 with TRBJ2-7, with a possible D match to TRBD2 (7 bases). This CDR3 is built from 14 residues. Germline V gives CDR1 SQVTM, CDR2 ANQGSEA. This CDR3 is CRLKGGESDYEQYF. The CDR3 nucleotides read TGCAGGTTAAAGGGGGGGGAATCTGACTACGAGCAGTACTTC.

This chain links TRBV9 with TRBJ2-2; TRBD2 aligns across 13 bases. The CDR3 consists of 16 residues. Germline values: CDR1 SGDLS, CDR2 YYNGEE. Trimming cost V 3 bases and J 4 bases; bases outside gene matches: 3. Here the CDR3 DNA reads TGTGCCAGCAGCGCCCGGACTAGCGGGAGCACCGGGGAGCTGTTTTTT. Protein sequence: CASSARTSGSTGELFF.

This clone was observed a few times. This sequence joins TRBV19 and TRBJ1-2, with 7 bases lining up with TRBD1. Germline V gene data show CDR1 as LNHDA and CDR2 as SQIVND (reference sequence). The ends lost 6 bases at V and 6 bases at J; junction bases unmatched: 4. This CDR3 spans 12 amino acids. The CDR3 DNA reads TGTGCCAGTAGGCCTCAGGGGGATGGCTACACCTTC. As protein: CASRPQGDGYTF.

V is TRBV4-3 and J is TRBJ1-1, with a tentative D call TRBD1 (5 bases). The germline V gene encodes CDR1 LGHNA and CDR2 YSLEER. The CDR3 is 16 amino acids. With 0 bases removed from V and 1 base from J, the gap between germline ends came to 12 bases. CDR3 nucleotides: TGCGCCAGCAGCCAAGATTGGGGCCAGCGGAACACTGAAGCTTTCTTT. Amino acid sequence: CASSQDWGQRNTEAFF.